The source of this TCR beta chain is a study of T-cell memory formation after mild COVID-19. As for the study in general: Largely, TCR clusters stayed within a single donor.

TCRdb called the 5' RACE reads again in MiXCR, with one record for every CDR3 protein. The data contain about 440,000 distinct CDR3 sequences, around 20% of them singletons. Trimming shortened V by 3 bases and J by 11 bases, and 19 bases separated the two germline ends. The germline CDR1 and CDR2 sequences are SQVTM and ANQGSEA. The CDR3 is 13 residues long. The material sequenced was PBMCs or a T cell subset sorted from them (not recorded which). V gene TRBV29-1 combines with J gene TRBJ1-1; the D gene is possibly TRBD1 (6 bases). The receptor was isolated from an adult woman who had mild COVID-19 (a few samples of this study predate the infection). Cell type and time point are not known. CDR3 amino acids: CSVDLGDNLKAFF. As DNA, the CDR3 is TGCAGCGTTGATCTCGGGGACAACTTAAAGGCTTTCTTT.